This T cell receptor beta chain was found in a study of blood T cell repertoires in COVID-19. Original analysis: Amplification with reference gene primers provided the estimates of nucleated cell counts. Generated by immunoSEQ multiplex PCR, the TCRdb table keeps only in-frame clones and is missing some. The DNA was the basis for D and trimming; V, J and clone size are from that table. The sample comprises about 190,000 clones, 70% to 90% of which are singletons, and roughly 4.6% rests with the top ten. Unmatched junction bases numbered 2, after V lost 3 bases and J lost 0 bases. This CDR3 has 14 amino acids. Looked up from germline, CDR1 is GTSNPN and CDR2 is SVGIG (reference sequence).

This receptor was identified in a woman between 65 and 79 years old with active or convalescent COVID-19. Sequencing used peripheral blood. The chain carries TRBV30 and TRBJ2-1; 7 positions agree with TRBD2. CDR3 region: CAWSRDYSYNEQFF. In nucleotides, the CDR3 is TGTGCCTGGAGCCGGGACTACTCCTACAATGAGCAGTTCTTC.